The rows below give T cell receptor beta chains drawn from one sample of a study of blood T cell repertoires in COVID-19. Repertoires were generated with immunoSEQ multiplex PCR, while TCRdb's copy carries only in-frame clones and drops some. Of roughly 220,000 clones in the sample, around 83% were seen once. The specimen was peripheral blood. The receptors stem from a man aged 50-60 years who had recovered from COVID-19. CDR3s include the opening cysteine and the closing phenylalanine or tryptophan. D genes are given only for firm matches. Rows may omit the clone size; those that give it use once, few, many or a size class.

abundance	d_gene	v_gene	j_gene	CDR3aa	CDR3nt
.	TRBD2	TRBV4-1	TRBJ2-3	CASSPSAGWGLGTDTQYF	TGCGCCAGCAGCCCATCAGCGGGGTGGGGACTGGGCACAGATACGCAGTATTTT
.	TRBD2	TRBV9	TRBJ2-1	CASSELAGSYNEQFF	TGTGCCAGCAGCGAACTAGCGGGCTCCTACAATGAGCAGTTCTTC
.	.	TRBV4-1	TRBJ2-7	CASSQDLGAYEQYF	TGCGCCAGCAGCCAAGATCTTGGAGCCTACGAGCAGTACTTC
.	TRBD1	TRBV27	TRBJ1-5	CASKMTGYDQPQHF	TGTGCCAGCAAAATGACAGGGTATGATCAGCCCCAGCATTTT
.	.	TRBV7-9	TRBJ1-3	CASSLAGRTGNTIYF	TGTGCCAGCAGCTTAGCGGGGCGAACTGGAAACACCATATATTTT
.	.	TRBV5-5	TRBJ2-7	CASSRGSSDTYEQYF	TGTGCCAGCAGCCGGGGGTCTAGCGATACGTACGAGCAGTACTTC
few	TRBD2	TRBV5-1	TRBJ2-7	CASSPGGVGSGEQYF	TGCGCCAGCAGCCCTGGGGGGGTAGGGTCGGGCGAGCAGTACTTC
.	.	TRBV6-1	TRBJ2-7	CASSEIRAGRSYEQYF	TGTGCCAGCAGTGAAATTCGGGCGGGAAGGTCCTACGAGCAGTACTTC
.	.	TRBV29-1	TRBJ1-2	CSVRQASNYGYTF	TGCAGCGTTCGACAGGCCTCTAACTATGGCTACACCTTC
.	.	TRBV28	TRBJ2-3	CATHLRDTQYF	TGTGCCACCCACCTACGGGATACGCAGTATTTT
.	TRBD1	TRBV19	TRBJ2-7	CASSIIGGQGADEQYF	TGTGCCAGTAGCATAATTGGGGGACAGGGGGCCGACGAGCAGTACTTC
.	.	TRBV7-9	TRBJ2-2	CASSLSEFPGELFF	TGTGCCAGCAGCCTAAGCGAGTTCCCCGGGGAGCTGTTTTTT
.	.	TRBV28	TRBJ1-6	CASSSMRGSSSPLHF	TGTGCCAGCAGTTCGATGCGAGGGAGCAGTTCACCCCTCCACTTT
.	TRBD1	TRBV13	TRBJ1-5	CASSLTGEGQPQHF	TGTGCCAGCAGCTTGACAGGGGAAGGTCAGCCCCAGCATTTT
.	.	TRBV6-6	TRBJ2-1	CASSLREEQFF	TGTGCCAGCAGCCTCCGGGAGGAGCAGTTCTTC
.	.	TRBV7-9	TRBJ1-1	CASSGGVNTEAFF	TGTGCCAGCAGCGGAGGGGTGAACACTGAAGCTTTCTTT
.	TRBD1	TRBV11-2	TRBJ1-1	CASSLVGTGKAFF	TGTGCCAGCAGCTTAGTGGGGACAGGTAAAGCTTTCTTT
.	.	TRBV7-9	TRBJ2-2	CASSVQGIGAGELFF	TGTGCCAGCAGCGTACAGGGAATTGGCGCCGGGGAGCTGTTTTTT
.	.	TRBV10-1	TRBJ1-5	CASSRQPDQPQHF	TGCGCCAGCAGTCGACAGCCCGATCAGCCCCAGCATTTT
.	.	TRBV3-1/TRBV3-2	TRBJ1-5	CASSQQGSNQPQHF	TGTGCCAGCAGCCAACAGGGGAGCAATCAGCCCCAGCATTTT
.	.	TRBV10-3	TRBJ1-1	CAISGQTNTEAFF	TGTGCCATCAGTGGACAGACGAACACTGAAGCTTTCTTT
.	TRBD1	TRBV2	TRBJ2-1	CASVHRGAYNEQFF	TGTGCCAGCGTACACAGGGGGGCCTACAATGAGCAGTTCTTC
.	.	TRBV6-1	TRBJ2-2	CASSEARAGAAGELFF	TGTGCCAGCAGTGAAGCGCGGGCGGGGGCTGCCGGGGAGCTGTTTTTT
.	TRBD2	TRBV7-6	TRBJ2-3	CASSSVAGVPSTDTQYF	TGTGCCAGCAGCTCAGTAGCGGGAGTCCCTAGCACAGATACGCAGTATTTT
.	.	TRBV6-6	TRBJ2-2	CASSPPTLAGPTGELFF	TGTGCCAGCAGTCCCCCGACCCTGGCGGGGCCCACCGGGGAGCTGTTTTTT
.	TRBD1	TRBV24-1	TRBJ1-4	CATSGRDRGATNEKLFF	TGTGCCACCAGTGGCCGAGACAGGGGAGCAACTAATGAAAAACTGTTTTTT
.	TRBD1	TRBV29-1	TRBJ1-1	CSVERGGFPGAFF	TGCAGCGTTGAACGAGGGGGCTTCCCGGGGGCTTTCTTT
few	.	TRBV27	TRBJ2-7	CASSLYGGHYEQYF	TGTGCCAGCAGTTTATACGGCGGACACTACGAGCAGTACTTC
.	.	TRBV5-1	TRBJ2-6	CASSLGASGANVLTF	TGCGCCAGCAGCTTGGGGGCCTCTGGGGCCAACGTCCTGACTTTC
.	.	TRBV19	TRBJ2-5	CASSLQGRGKTQYF	TGTGCCAGTAGTCTTCAGGGCCGGGGGAAGACCCAGTACTTC
.	.	TRBV6-5	TRBJ1-5	CASSPRRFNQPQHF	TGTGCCAGCAGTCCCCGTCGGTTCAATCAGCCCCAGCATTTT
.	TRBD1	TRBV18	TRBJ1-4	CASSPGGQLNEKLFF	TGTGCCAGCTCACCAGGGGGACAGCTGAATGAAAAACTGTTTTTT
.	TRBD2	TRBV11-3	TRBJ2-3	CASSLAGGRTDTQYF	TGTGCCAGCAGCTTGGCGGGAGGGCGCACAGATACGCAGTATTTT
.	TRBD1	TRBV30	TRBJ1-6	CAWETGGFNSPLHF	TGTGCCTGGGAGACAGGGGGTTTTAATTCACCCCTCCACTTT